This is a list of T cell receptor beta chains from one sample in a study of neoadjuvant anti-PD-1 for oral cavity cancer. Repertoires were generated with immunoSEQ multiplex PCR, while TCRdb's copy carries only in-frame clones and drops some. The sample lists 65,000 to 95,000 clones; under 90% were seen once. The starting material was PBMCs, obtained before nivolumab (anti-PD-1) treatment. Source of these receptors: a person between 40 and 85 years old with oral cavity squamous cell carcinoma. The CDR3 runs from the conserved cysteine through the conserved F or W. The order of the fields is D gene, V gene, clone size, J gene, CDR3 protein, CDR3 DNA. A D gene is named only where the DNA matches it firmly. Only part of the rows carry a size: once, few, many, or a class if the clone is expanded.

>NA|TRBV5-1|NA|TRBJ2-3
CASSLGQVTDTQYF
TGCGCCAGCAGCTTGGGACAGGTCACAGATACGCAGTATTTT
>NA|TRBV20-1|NA|TRBJ2-7
CSYKSYEQYF
TGCAGTTACAAGTCCTACGAGCAGTACTTC
>NA|TRBV29-1|NA|TRBJ2-5
CSGLGIQGLETQYF
TGCAGCGGACTCGGGATCCAGGGGTTGGAGACCCAGTACTTC
>NA|TRBV28|NA|TRBJ2-5
CASSPAGAAQETQYF
TGTGCCAGCAGTCCCGCAGGGGCGGCCCAAGAGACCCAGTACTTC
>NA|TRBV2|NA|TRBJ2-1
CASSDRGPPDEQFF
TGTGCCAGCAGTGATAGGGGTCCCCCCGATGAGCAGTTCTTC
>NA|TRBV11-2|NA|TRBJ2-2
CASRTTGGTGELFF
TGTGCCAGCAGAACGACAGGCGGCACCGGGGAGCTGTTTTTT
>NA|TRBV2|NA|TRBJ1-1
CASSEDRSAEAFF
TGTGCCAGCAGTGAAGATAGGAGCGCTGAAGCTTTCTTT
>TRBD2|TRBV30|NA|TRBJ2-7
CAWSLGLAGGYEQYF
TGTGCCTGGAGTCTAGGACTAGCGGGAGGGTATGAGCAGTACTTC
>TRBD1|TRBV10-3|NA|TRBJ2-3
CAISEEGAVSTDTQYF
TGTGCCATCAGTGAGGAGGGGGCGGTAAGCACAGATACGCAGTATTTT
>TRBD1|TRBV6-6|NA|TRBJ1-1
CASSQSSAGGPSEAFF
TGTGCCAGCAGCCAAAGCTCGGCAGGGGGCCCGTCTGAAGCTTTCTTT
>TRBD1|TRBV14|few|TRBJ1-2
CASRPDREYGYTF
TGTGCCAGCAGACCAGACAGGGAGTATGGCTACACCTTC
>NA|TRBV10-3|NA|TRBJ2-2
CAIPEPNGAGELFF
TGTGCCATCCCCGAGCCTAACGGGGCCGGGGAGCTGTTTTTT
>TRBD1|TRBV25-1|NA|TRBJ1-1
CASSSDRGINTEAFF
TGTGCCAGCAGTTCGGACAGGGGCATAAACACTGAAGCTTTCTTT
>NA|TRBV20-1|NA|TRBJ1-1
CSALNNTEAFF
TGCAGTGCTTTGAACAACACTGAAGCTTTCTTT
>TRBD1|TRBV30|NA|TRBJ1-2
CACTGTGILNYGYTF
TGTGCCTGCACCGGGACAGGGATTCTAAACTATGGCTACACCTTC
>NA|TRBV11-1|NA|TRBJ2-7
CASSPDHRTLYEQYF
TGTGCCAGCAGCCCGGATCACCGAACCCTTTACGAGCAGTACTTC
>TRBD1|TRBV2|few|TRBJ2-7
CASSVTGPYEQYF
TGTGCCAGCAGCGTGACAGGGCCCTACGAGCAGTACTTC
>NA|TRBV5-1|NA|TRBJ1-1
CASSPGWEGGNTEAFF
TGCGCCAGCAGCCCAGGATGGGAGGGAGGGAACACTGAAGCTTTCTTT
>NA|TRBV5-1|NA|TRBJ1-1
CASSLGQYGATEAFF
TGCGCCAGCAGCTTGGGACAGTACGGGGCCACTGAAGCTTTCTTT
>TRBD2|TRBV4-1|NA|TRBJ2-3
CASSWGTSGYSTDTQYF
TGCGCCAGCAGCTGGGGGACTAGCGGGTATAGCACAGATACGCAGTATTTT
>NA|TRBV11-3|NA|TRBJ2-7
CASSSDRGNGEQYF
TGTGCCAGCAGCTCCGACCGGGGCAACGGCGAGCAGTACTTC
>NA|TRBV19|NA|TRBJ1-1
CASSIGRGGDTEAFF
TGTGCCAGTAGTATAGGGCGGGGGGGAGACACTGAAGCTTTCTTT
>NA|TRBV5-4|NA|TRBJ2-7
CASSLGLAGDEQYF
TGTGCCAGCAGCTTGGGGCTCGCCGGGGACGAGCAGTACTTC
>NA|TRBV15|NA|TRBJ2-3
CATSRDSGHTDTQYF
TGTGCCACCAGCAGAGATAGCGGACACACAGATACGCAGTATTTT
>NA|TRBV7-9|NA|TRBJ2-7
CASSSFRGAVGEQYF
TGTGCCAGCAGCTCATTTCGGGGGGCAGTAGGCGAGCAGTACTTC
>NA|TRBV6-5|NA|TRBJ2-3
CASSYSLAGRTDTQYF
TGTGCCAGCAGTTACTCCTTGGCCGGGCGGACAGATACGCAGTATTTT
>TRBD2|TRBV7-6|NA|TRBJ2-1
CASSLGQAGRNEQFF
TGTGCCAGCAGCTTAGGTCAAGCGGGGAGGAATGAGCAGTTCTTC
>TRBD2|TRBV5-6|NA|TRBJ2-2
CASSSTSGRRTGELFF
TGTGCCAGCAGCTCGACTAGCGGGAGGCGTACCGGGGAGCTGTTTTTT
>NA|TRBV2|NA|TRBJ2-1
CASSEQVLQFF
TGTGCCAGCAGTGAACAAGTGTTGCAGTTCTTC
>TRBD2|TRBV11-2|NA|TRBJ2-5
CASSSQLAGERETQYF
TGTGCCAGCAGCTCACAACTAGCGGGAGAACGAGAGACCCAGTACTTC
>TRBD1|TRBV5-6|NA|TRBJ1-2
CASSPGQGRVYNYGYTF
TGTGCCAGCAGCCCAGGACAGGGTAGGGTATATAACTATGGCTACACCTTC
>NA|TRBV9|NA|TRBJ1-2
CASSVTDTSYGYTF
TGTGCCAGCAGCGTAACGGACACTTCCTATGGCTACACCTTC
>NA|TRBV5-1|NA|TRBJ1-5
CASSLGAGREPQHF
TGCGCCAGCAGCTTGGGAGCGGGGCGGGAGCCCCAGCATTTT
>TRBD1|TRBV7-9|few|TRBJ1-4
CASSLGGQGTELFF
TGTGCCAGCAGCTTAGGGGGACAGGGAACCGAACTGTTTTTT
>TRBD1|TRBV11-2|NA|TRBJ1-1
CASSPPTGANTEAFF
TGTGCCAGCAGCCCCCCTACAGGGGCGAACACTGAAGCTTTCTTT
>TRBD1|TRBV30|NA|TRBJ2-3
CACDRGLGDTQYF
TGTGCCTGCGACAGGGGACTTGGGGATACGCAGTATTTT
>NA|TRBV29-1|NA|TRBJ1-1
CSALWGPTEAFF
TGCAGCGCTTTGTGGGGGCCCACTGAAGCTTTCTTT
>TRBD2|TRBV7-2|NA|TRBJ2-1
CASSLSGGNEQFF
TGTGCCAGCAGCTTAAGCGGGGGGAATGAGCAGTTCTTC
>NA|TRBV20-1|NA|TRBJ1-3
CSASKGNTIYF
TGCAGTGCTAGCAAGGGAAACACCATATATTTT
>NA|TRBV6-1|NA|TRBJ2-7
CASSRGGLSSYEQYF
TGTGCCAGCAGTAGAGGGGGGTTGAGCTCCTACGAGCAGTACTTC
>NA|TRBV10-1|NA|TRBJ2-3
CASRPEGRTDTQYF
TGCGCCAGCAGGCCGGAGGGGAGGACAGATACGCAGTATTTT
>TRBD2|TRBV27|NA|TRBJ2-3
CASWRRGASDTQYF
TGTGCCAGCTGGAGGCGGGGGGCCTCAGATACGCAGTATTTT
>TRBD1|TRBV6-5|NA|TRBJ2-7
CASRRGTGGIGEQYF
TGTGCCAGCAGACGTGGGACAGGGGGCATCGGCGAGCAGTACTTC
>NA|TRBV9|NA|TRBJ2-7
CASSVSGGPSVVEQYF
TGTGCCAGCAGCGTATCCGGGGGCCCTAGCGTGGTAGAGCAGTACTTC
>NA|TRBV5-1|NA|TRBJ2-2
CASSTGDHANTGELFF
TGCGCCAGCAGTACAGGAGACCACGCGAACACCGGGGAGCTGTTTTTT
>NA|TRBV5-1|NA|TRBJ2-1
CASTPGRGQGEQFF
TGCGCCAGCACCCCGGGGAGGGGGCAGGGTGAGCAGTTCTTC
>NA|TRBV5-4|NA|TRBJ2-7
CASSPTWGGEQYF
TGTGCCAGCAGTCCCACTTGGGGCGGGGAGCAGTACTTC
>NA|TRBV7-2|NA|TRBJ2-3
CASRIQPDTQYF
TGTGCCAGCAGAATACAGCCAGATACGCAGTATTTT
>TRBD1|TRBV7-6|NA|TRBJ2-7
CASSFGTGAYEQYF
TGTGCCAGCAGCTTTGGGACAGGTGCCTACGAGCAGTACTTC